The sequence of this T cell receptor beta chain was determined in a study of cytomegalovirus exposure and HLA in healthy donors. Study-level points and caveats: While the bulk of TCR sequences proved rare, some public TCRs turned up in many donors. With DRB1 most and HLA-C fewest, TCR association rates differed between HLA loci in a later analysis.

This clone was seen only once. The antigen is undetermined. This CDR3 is built from 15 residues. V was clipped by 2 bases and J by 1 base, with 11 bases between them. Germline loops: CDR1 MNHNY, CDR2 SVGAGI (reference sequence). 13 Jbeta primers and 60 Vbeta primers were used for the PCR. Sequencing used immunoSEQ multiplex PCR; TCRdb keeps in-frame clones, though not all of them. The repertoire holds about 140,000 clones, around 80% seen once, with about 2.9% in the top ten. The rearrangement links TRBV6-6 to TRBJ1-1, with TRBD1 as a possible D gene (6 bases). The sample comprised PBMCs. The source of this sequence is a female donor in good health and CMV-seronegative. CDR3: CASSYPQGRNTEAFF. Written as DNA, the CDR3 is TGTGCCAGCAGTTACCCACAGGGTAGGAACACTGAAGCTTTCTTT.